This T cell receptor beta chain is drawn from a study of blood T cell repertoires in COVID-19. Overall study: Some COVID-19 samples were acute and others convalescent; all came from the United States, Italy and Spain. In each case, the material was cDNA or gDNA derived from T cells, B-cell-depleted T cells, or PBMCs.

Original handling: Amplified reference gene primers provided the basis for estimating nucleated cell counts. Assay used: immunoSEQ multiplex PCR; TCRdb lists only in-frame clones, some missing. D and trimming come from the DNA, and the V and J calls and clone size come from that table. The table has a few hundred thousand clones, around nine tenths seen once. The CDR3 runs 14 residues. V was trimmed by 0 bases and J by 6 bases, leaving 9 bases between them. Germline CDR1 is SGDLS and CDR2 is YYNGEE. This sequence originates from a man in his 60s who had recovered from COVID-19. What was sequenced was peripheral blood. V is TRBV9 and J is TRBJ2-2; D might be TRBD2 (6 bases). The CDR3 sequence: CASSVVWGAGELFF. The CDR3 DNA follows: TGTGCCAGCAGCGTAGTTTGGGGGGCCGGGGAGCTGTTTTTT.